The sequence of this T cell receptor beta chain was determined in a study of T cell repertoires in cytomegalovirus infection. Findings and limits, study-wide: Totalled public TCR beta family frequency picked out people who carried CMV plus the relevant HLA. The study found HLA-C-restricted CMV-specific TCR beta clonotypes dominating the ex vivo response.

In TCRdb, the reads were re-called with MiXCR into one record per CDR3 protein. The sample holds more than 500,000 distinct CDR3 sequences, about 15% seen once. Remarks on this clonotype: The antigen remains unidentified.

Per germline, CDR1 DFQATT and CDR2 SNEGSKA (reference sequence). V shed 5 bases, J shed 5 bases, and the junction held 10 bases outside the gene matches. The CDR3 totals 16 residues. This sequence joins TRBV20-1 and TRBJ2-4; the match to TRBD2 covers 12 bases. Input material: CD8+ T cells from PBMCs. The TCR sequence derives from a human donor in good health (CMV status not recorded). Some clones in this sample may be carry-over from other donors' samples. The CDR3 loop is CSAPSPGLAGQNIQYF. CDR3 DNA sequence: TGCAGTGCTCCTTCTCCGGGACTAGCGGGTCAAAACATTCAGTACTTC.